This entry lists 10 T cell receptor beta chains sequenced from one sample in a study of beta chain features in type 1 diabetes. Their cognate antigens are unknown. Investigators reverse transcribed all isolated RNA, so they sequenced expressed TCRB transcripts. Method: immunoSEQ multiplex PCR; TCRdb's copy keeps in-frame clones and lacks some. The data contain around 710,000 clones, under 15% of them singletons. Study-wide results and caveats: People with Type 1 diabetes carried modestly yet significantly shorter TCRB CDR3s in all four CD4+ subsets.

The sequenced material came from naive CD4+ T cells from blood. Receptors originate from a man aged 25-45 years with type 1 diabetes.

As regards this clone: The sample holds other DNA sequences that translate to the same CDR3. V usage is TRBV28 and J usage is TRBJ1-5; TRBD1 might be the D (6 bases). Trimming pared 3 bases from V and 7 bases from J, leaving 10 bases between. The CDR3 extends over 13 amino acids. Germline assignment: CDR1 MDHEN and CDR2 SYDVKM. The CDR3 protein is CASSFPGDQPQHF. CDR3 DNA sequence: TGTGCCAGCAGTTTCCCAGGGGACCAGCCCCAGCATTTT.

This clone turned up a few times. This sequence joins TRBV25-1 and TRBJ1-1; weak D call: TRBD1 (5 bases). CDR1 and CDR2 (germline): MGHDK, SYGVNS. The germline V and J ends were trimmed by 4 bases and 4 bases, with 13 bases remaining between them. The CDR3 has 14 residues. DNA of the CDR3: TGTGCCAGCAGTGGGGCGGGGGATCCCACTGAAGCTTTCTTT. Protein sequence: CASSGAGDPTEAFF.

V is TRBV7-9 and J is TRBJ1-6; TRBD1 is a possible D gene (6 bases). Trimming left V 1 base short and J 7 bases short, with 17 bases between. CDR3 length: 17 amino acids. Per germline, CDR1 SEHNR and CDR2 FQNEAQ (reference sequence). As DNA, the CDR3 is TGTGCCAGCAGCTTAGGAATGGTCAGGGGAAACAATTCACCCCTCCACTTT. Its translation is CASSLGMVRGNNSPLHF.

This rearrangement joins TRBV6-5 to TRBJ1-6; no clear D. CDR1 MNHEY and CDR2 SVGAGI come from the germline V gene. The CDR3 runs 13 residues. The germline V and J ends were trimmed by 2 bases and 14 bases, with 13 bases remaining between them. DNA of the CDR3: TGTGCCAGCAGTTACAGCCGGAACGAGGCCCTCCACTTT. It specifies CASSYSRNEALHF.

This clone has more than one count but fewer than ten. The chain combines TRBV30 with TRBJ1-2; a possible D gene is TRBD1 (5 bases). Per the germline V gene, CDR1 is GTSNPN and CDR2 is SVGIG (reference sequence). CDR3 size: 13 residues. V was clipped by 0 bases and J by 8 bases, with 13 bases between them. CDR3: CAWSVSGWGGYTF. As DNA, the CDR3 is TGTGCCTGGAGTGTTTCTGGTTGGGGCGGCTACACCTTC.

The chain combines TRBV5-1 with TRBJ2-6; D unclear. The V gene's germline CDR1 is SGHRS and CDR2 YFSETQ. This CDR3 spans 14 amino acids. V lost 2 bases and J 2 bases, leaving 5 bases between the germline ends. In DNA form, the CDR3 reads TGCGCCAGCAGCTTCCAGGCTGGGGCCAACGTCCTGACTTTC. Translating it yields CASSFQAGANVLTF.

This clone was counted only a few times. This chain links TRBV14 with TRBJ1-6, with 10 bases fitting TRBD1. CDR1 SGHDN and CDR2 FVKESK come from the germline V gene. The ends lost 3 bases at V and 7 bases at J; junction bases unmatched: 3. The CDR3 is 15 residues long. CDR3 protein: CASSQGQGWNSPLHF. In nucleotides, the CDR3 is TGTGCCAGCAGCCAGGGACAGGGGTGGAATTCACCCCTCCACTTT. Full variable domain (rest looked up from reference TRBV14 and TRBJ1-6): EAGVTQFPSHSVIEKGQTVTLRCDPISGHDNLYWYRRVMGKEIKFLLHFVKESKQDESGMPNNRFLAERTGGTYSTLKVQPAELEDSGVYFCASSQGQGWNSPLHFGNGTRLTVT.

As DNA, the CDR3 is TGTGCCAGCAAAAAATCAGGGGGGCATGGCTACACCTTC. Protein product: CASKKSGGHGYTF. The chain uses TRBV27 and TRBJ1-2; 7 nucleotides align to TRBD1. With V trimmed by 7 bases and J by 6 bases, 8 bases remained unmatched. The CDR3 runs to 13 residues. Per germline, CDR1 MNHEY and CDR2 SMNVEV (reference sequence).

This clone showed up just a few times. The V and J genes are TRBV29-1 and TRBJ1-4, with D tentatively TRBD1 (6 bases). The CDR3 has 13 amino acids. Trimming stripped 0 bases from V and 13 bases from J, with 15 bases between. Germline V gene data show CDR1 as SQVTM and CDR2 as ANQGSEA. Here the CDR3 reads CSVEDVGALGLFF. CDR3 coding DNA: TGCAGCGTTGAAGATGTGGGGGCCCTGGGACTGTTTTTT.

This clone has only a few counts. The chain recombines TRBV19 with TRBJ1-5; D might be TRBD1 (6 bases). CDR1 and CDR2 (germline): LNHDA, SQIVND (reference sequence). The CDR3 spans 13 residues. The V gene lost 4 bases and the J gene lost 7 bases, with 11 bases spanning the gap. CDR3 residues: CASSKYREQPQHF. Here the CDR3 DNA reads TGTGCCAGTAGTAAGTACAGGGAGCAGCCCCAGCATTTT.